Below, one T cell receptor (beta chain) is given with its context. This specimen belongs to a study of blood T cell repertoires in COVID-19. The overall study: Samples of COVID-19 (acute and convalescent) were obtained from the United States, Italy and Spain. From T cells, B-cell-depleted T cells, or PBMCs came the material, which was cDNA or gDNA.

This CDR3 spans 16 amino acids. Looked up from germline, CDR1 is SGHTA and CDR2 is FQGTGA. With V trimmed by 1 base and J by 9 bases, 9 bases remained unmatched. How the authors handled the data: The authors estimated nucleated cell counts from reference gene primer amplification. The repertoire was sequenced with immunoSEQ multiplex PCR; TCRdb's copy has only in-frame clones and lacks some. The DNA was the basis for D and trimming; V, J and clone size are from that table. This table has some 120,000 clones, approximately 81% appearing once. This clonotype was sampled from a man aged 60 to 75 with acute or convalescent COVID-19. Sequencing used peripheral blood. The rearrangement links TRBV7-3 to TRBJ2-1; 10 bases match TRBD2. CDR3 nucleotides: TGTGCCAGCAGCTTAATAAGCCTAGCGGGAGTCGGTGAGCAGTTCTTC. Its translation: CASSLISLAGVGEQFF.